Shown below are 28 T cell receptor beta chains from a single sample sequenced in a study of OX40 agonist ivuxolimab in advanced cancers. Clones were sequenced by immunoSEQ multiplex PCR, and TCRdb holds only the in-frame ones, with some missing. The sample yields about 110,000 clones, around 90% seen once. The sample here was CD4+ or CD8+ T cells sorted from blood, taken in a trial of the OX40 agonist ivuxolimab. The receptors stem from an adult with an advanced solid tumor such as melanoma, head and neck, liver or kidney cancer.

The chain is built from TRBV25-1 and TRBJ2-3; tentative D call: TRBD1 (5 bases). The CDR3 is 15 amino acids. CDR1 is MGHDK and CDR2 is SYGVNS in the germline V gene. The V end lost 3 bases, the J end lost 8 bases, and 18 bases lay between the germline ends. The chain's CDR3 is CASSDPGSRVGTQYF. In DNA, the CDR3 is TGTGCCAGCAGTGATCCAGGGTCCAGGGTGGGTACGCAGTATTTT.

The V and J genes are TRBV19 and TRBJ2-5; TRBD2 matches 16 bases. V shed 2 bases and J 5 bases; nucleotides not matched to a gene: 11. The CDR3 runs 19 residues. Germline values: CDR1 LNHDA, CDR2 SQIVND (reference sequence). The chain's CDR3 is CASSISGTSGRVYGETQYF. CDR3 DNA sequence: TGTGCCAGTAGTATATCCGGGACTAGCGGGAGGGTATATGGGGAGACCCAGTACTTC.

V and J are TRBV9 and TRBJ1-2; no reliable D call. Germline assignment: CDR1 SGDLS and CDR2 YYNGEE. V lost 0 bases, J lost 1 base, and 7 bases lay in between. The CDR3 has 14 amino acids. The CDR3 bases are TGTGCCAGCAGCGTAGCACACAGTAACTATGGCTACACCTTC. Encoded protein: CASSVAHSNYGYTF.

V gene TRBV27 combines with J gene TRBJ1-4, with D possibly matching TRBD1 (6 bases). V shed 2 bases and J shed 4 bases, with 11 bases lying between them. CDR3 length: 15 residues. From germline, CDR1 is MNHEY and CDR2 SMNVEV (reference sequence). This CDR3 is CASSLRGLSNEKLFF. DNA for the CDR3: TGTGCCAGCAGTTTACGGGGGCTTAGTAATGAAAAACTGTTTTTT.

The chain links TRBV10-3 to TRBJ2-4; D perhaps matches TRBD1 (6 bases). Germline-derived CDR1 and CDR2 are ENHRY and SYGVKD. Deletions cut 6 bases from V and 3 bases from J, with 18 bases between. CDR3 length equals 16 residues. CDR3 amino acids: CAISPEQGLGKNIQYF. In DNA form, the CDR3 reads TGTGCCATCAGCCCGGAGCAGGGGCTTGGCAAAAACATTCAGTACTTC.

In this sample, this clone turned up a few times. At one end the junction does not follow the germline gene, possibly because of a read error. The rearrangement links TRBV7-7 to TRBJ2-6; D is uncertain. Germline V gene sequence: CDR1 SSHAT, CDR2 FNYEAQ (reference sequence). CDR3 length equals 16 residues. This CDR3 reads CASSLGPDSGANVLTF. CDR3 coding DNA: TGTGCTAGCAGCTTAGGCCCCGACTCTGGGGCCAACGTCCTGACTTTC.

The chain recombines TRBV18 with TRBJ2-7; 7 bases are shared with TRBD2. The CDR3 length is 14 residues. The germline V gene has CDR1 KGHSH and CDR2 LQKENI. J lost 6 bases, V lost 1 base, and 6 bases had no gene match. CDR3 sequence (DNA): TGTGCCAGCTCACCACAGGGGAGGGTTATCGAGCAGTACTTC. Translating gives CASSPQGRVIEQYF.

The chain carries TRBV11-1 and TRBJ2-1; no firm D call. Trimming shortened V by 5 bases and J by 6 bases, and 20 bases separated the two germline ends. Germline CDR1 reads SGHAT; CDR2 reads FQDESV (reference sequence). This CDR3 is built from 16 residues. The CDR3 DNA sequence: TGTGCCAGCAGCGACTTTAGGTGGGGAACGGGCAATGAGCAGTTCTTC. Translating it yields CASSDFRWGTGNEQFF.

This chain uses TRBV9 with TRBJ2-5; 7 positions agree with TRBD2. The DNA end lines up better with TRBJ2-7; the J call may be wrong. CDR3 length: 14 residues. Looked up from germline, CDR1 is SGDLS and CDR2 is YYNGEE. CDR3 region: CASSVAAGSYEQYF. The CDR3 DNA sequence: TGTGCCAGCAGCGTAGCAGCGGGGTCCTACGAGCAGTACTTC.

This chain joins TRBV7-2 and TRBJ1-3, with D hard to call. The CDR3 contains 14 residues. The germline gives CDR1 SGHTA, CDR2 FQGNSA. V was cut by 5 bases and J by 2 bases, with 10 bases left in between. The CDR3 coding sequence is TGTGCCAGCAGCCCGTTCGGGGCTGGAAACACCATATATTTT. Amino acids: CASSPFGAGNTIYF.

The chain couples TRBV18 to TRBJ1-3; 8 bases match TRBD1. V lost 3 bases and J lost 0; bases outside the gene matches: 4. Germline-derived CDR1 and CDR2 are KGHSH and LQKENI. The CDR3 extends over 16 amino acids. CDR3 coding DNA: TGTGCCAGCTCACCCGGACAGGGTTCCTCTGGAAACACCATATATTTT. The encoded protein is CASSPGQGSSGNTIYF. The full variable domain, its missing parts supplied by reference TRBV18 and TRBJ1-3, is NAGVMQNPRHLVRRRGQEARLRCSPMKGHSHVYWYRQLPEEGLKFMVYLQKENIIDESGMPKERFSAEFPKEGPSILRIQQVVRGDSAAYFCASSPGQGSSGNTIYFGEGSWLTVV.

This clone has just one count. CDR3 sequence: CASRISGSFYNEQFF. The CDR3 DNA sequence: TGTGCCAGCAGAATTAGCGGGAGTTTCTACAATGAGCAGTTCTTC. The V call is TRBV6-1, the J call TRBJ2-1, with 9 bases lining up with TRBD2. CDR1 and CDR2 from the germline V gene are MNHNS and SASEGT. Losses at the gene ends were 6 bases for V and 3 bases for J; bases not matched to a gene: 6. The CDR3 consists of 15 residues.

The rearrangement links TRBV5-4 to TRBJ2-1; 7 bases are shared with TRBD1. Germline V gene lookup returns CDR1 SGHNT and CDR2 YYREEE (reference sequence). V gave up 4 bases and J gave up 8 bases; unmatched junction bases: 9. This CDR3 contains 14 residues. Here the CDR3 DNA reads TGTGCCAGCAGCCCCCGGACAGGATGGGATGAGCAGTTCTTC. Residues: CASSPRTGWDEQFF.

This sequence joins TRBV7-9 and TRBJ2-3; unclear D gene. The length of the CDR3 is 12 residues. Trimming removed 0 bases at V and 5 bases at J, with 3 bases between. CDR1 SEHNR and CDR2 FQNEAQ come from the germline V gene (reference sequence). In DNA, the CDR3 is TGTGCCAGCAGCTTAGCGCTAGATACGCAGTATTTT. Encoded protein: CASSLALDTQYF.

The chain is built from TRBV30 and TRBJ1-5; D unclear. The CDR3 extends over 13 amino acids. V lost 1 base and J lost 3, with 7 bases in between. The V gene's germline CDR1 is GTSNPN and CDR2 SVGIG (reference sequence). DNA of the CDR3: TGTGCCTGGAGTGGGACTGCCAATCAGCCCCAGCATTTT. Protein: CAWSGTANQPQHF.

The chain joins TRBV7-9 to TRBJ1-3; weak D call: TRBD1 (5 bases). The germline CDR1 and CDR2 sequences are SEHNR and FQNEAQ (reference sequence). Trimming cost V 6 bases and J 0 bases, with 12 bases left between them. This CDR3 comprises 15 residues. In DNA form, the CDR3 reads TGTGCCAGCAGTACCGACAGAGCCTCTGGAAACACCATATATTTT. Translated: CASSTDRASGNTIYF.

The rearrangement joins TRBV29-1 to TRBJ2-7; 7 positions agree with TRBD2. V lost 3 bases and J lost 0; bases outside the gene matches: 2. Germline V lookup: CDR1 SQVTM, CDR2 ANQGSEA. The CDR3 covers 13 residues. The CDR3 DNA is TGCAGCGTTGAGGGAGGGGTCTCCTACGAGCAGTACTTC. Translation: CSVEGGVSYEQYF.

V usage is TRBV21-1 and J usage is TRBJ1-2. TRBV21-1 counts as a pseudogene. CDR3 size: 9 residues. The chain's CDR3 is CASRGGYTF. As DNA, the CDR3 is TGTGCCAGCAGAGGAGGCTACACCTTC.

The V call is TRBV28, the J call TRBJ2-3; D not certain. CDR1 MDHEN and CDR2 SYDVKM come from the germline V gene. CDR3 length: 11 residues. V was trimmed by 3 bases and J by 4 bases, leaving 2 bases between them. CDR3 DNA sequence: TGTGCCAGCAGTTTCGCAGATACGCAGTATTTT. Residues: CASSFADTQYF.

The V and J genes are TRBV19 and TRBJ1-4; the match to TRBD1 covers 8 bases. From germline, CDR1 is LNHDA and CDR2 SQIVND (reference sequence). This CDR3 comprises 13 residues. Trimming took 8 bases from V and 5 from J; bases not matched to a gene: 4. The DNA for the CDR3 is TGTGCCAGTCTACAGGGGGACAATGAAAAACTGTTTTTT. This translates into CASLQGDNEKLFF.

The chain employs TRBV27 and TRBJ2-7, with 9 bases identical to TRBD2. V gave up 5 bases and J gave up 3 bases; unmatched junction bases: 11. The V gene's germline CDR1 is MNHEY and CDR2 SMNVEV (reference sequence). This CDR3 contains 16 residues. The CDR3, as DNA: TGTGCCAGCAGTCCCTCAGCGGGAGGCCGGGACTACGAGCAGTACTTC. Protein: CASSPSAGGRDYEQYF.

The V gene is TRBV4-2, the J gene TRBJ1-5, with D tentatively TRBD1 (6 bases). Trimming took off 5 bases at V and 0 bases at J, with 11 bases between the two ends. The CDR3 loop spans 15 amino acids. CDR1 LGHNA and CDR2 YNFKEQ come from the germline V gene. The CDR3 protein is CASSSRTDSNQPQHF. In DNA form, the CDR3 reads TGTGCCAGCAGCTCTAGGACAGATAGCAATCAGCCCCAGCATTTT.

J is TRBJ2-5 and V is TRBV28; 11 bases are a match to TRBD2. The CDR3 runs to 19 residues. Trimming took 3 bases from V and 0 from J; bases not matched to a gene: 12. The V gene's germline CDR1 is MDHEN and CDR2 SYDVKM. In DNA, the CDR3 is TGTGCCAGCAGTTTCGGATTAGCGGGAGGGACCCATTACCAAGAGACCCAGTACTTC. This codes for CASSFGLAGGTHYQETQYF. Using reference TRBV28 and TRBJ2-5 for the parts outside the CDR3, the full variable domain is DVKVTQSSRYLVKRTGEKVFLECVQDMDHENMFWYRQDPGLGLRLIYFSYDVKMKEKGDIPEGYSVSREKKERFSLILESASTNQTSMYLCASSFGLAGGTHYQETQYFGPGTRLLVL.

This chain uses TRBV18 with TRBJ1-5; the D gene is possibly TRBD1 (6 bases). V gave up 5 bases and J gave up 7 bases, with 12 bases separating them. The length of the CDR3 is 13 residues. Germline loops: CDR1 KGHSH, CDR2 LQKENI. Here the CDR3 reads CASSTGLGQPQHF. CDR3 DNA sequence: TGTGCCAGCTCAACAGGGTTGGGACAGCCCCAGCATTTT. The whole variable domain, remainder taken from reference TRBV18 and TRBJ1-5, is NAGVMQNPRHLVRRRGQEARLRCSPMKGHSHVYWYRQLPEEGLKFMVYLQKENIIDESGMPKERFSAEFPKEGPSILRIQQVVRGDSAAYFCASSTGLGQPQHFGDGTRLSIL.

This clone came up a few times. This CDR3 reads CASSIGARGTGELFF. DNA of the CDR3: TGTGCCAGTAGTATAGGGGCTCGAGGCACCGGGGAGCTGTTTTTT. V usage is TRBV19 and J usage is TRBJ2-2, with D hard to call. The CDR3 sequence is 15 residues long. Between the trimmed V and J ends, which lost 1 base and 4 bases, there was a span of 10 bases. Germline V lookup: CDR1 LNHDA, CDR2 SQIVND (reference sequence).

V usage is TRBV7-9 and J usage is TRBJ1-1, with 9 positions matching TRBD1. The CDR3 is 15 residues long. V lost 4 bases to trimming and J lost 4 bases; unmatched junction nucleotides: 7. CDR1 is SEHNR and CDR2 is FQNEAQ in the germline V gene (reference sequence). The CDR3 spells CASSYGQGSGTEAFF. CDR3 DNA sequence: TGTGCCAGCAGCTATGGACAGGGGTCTGGCACTGAAGCTTTCTTT.

The chain employs TRBV19 and TRBJ1-5, with 8 bases identical to TRBD1. This CDR3 has 17 residues. The germline gives CDR1 LNHDA, CDR2 SQIVND (reference sequence). Trimming removed 4 bases from V and 5 bases from J; junction bases left unmatched: 13. Here the CDR3 reads CASSRPGGADTDQPQHF. For the CDR3, the DNA is TGTGCCAGTAGTAGGCCAGGGGGCGCCGATACTGATCAGCCCCAGCATTTT.

The genes are TRBV28 and TRBJ1-2; 7 positions agree with TRBD1. Trimming removed 6 bases from V and 2 bases from J; junction bases left unmatched: 9. Germline values: CDR1 MDHEN, CDR2 SYDVKM. The CDR3 runs 15 residues. CDR3 DNA sequence: TGTGCCAGCAGCCCCGGGGACAGAATCAACTATGGCTACACCTTC. Amino acids: CASSPGDRINYGYTF.